Listed below are T cell receptor beta chains from one sample, sequenced in a study of T cell changes during pregnancy in multiple sclerosis. The protocol was immunoSEQ multiplex PCR, while the TCRdb copy is restricted to in-frame clones and leaves out a portion. The sample carries 50,000 to 70,000 clones, around nine tenths recorded once. The starting material was peripheral blood, obtained in the second trimester of pregnancy. The receptors stem from a female donor with multiple sclerosis, enrolled in a pregnancy study. CDR3s leave out the opening cysteine and the closing phenylalanine or tryptophan. Expanded clones are given a class, and other clones once, few, many or no size at all.

v_call	j_call	clone_size	cdr3_aa
TRBV11-3	TRBJ1-1	NA	ASSLEEDTEAF
TRBV5-5	TRBJ2-1	NA	ASSLAPGSYNEQF
TRBV28	TRBJ1-1	NA	ASNWGGPNTEAF
TRBV5-1	TRBJ1-1	NA	ASSLSGQGEAF
TRBV7-3	TRBJ2-1	NA	ASSPGGKAASYNEQF
TRBV9	TRBJ2-3	NA	ASSVAGGPGGADTQY
TRBV7-2	TRBJ2-7	once	ASSSNYEQY
TRBV11-2	TRBJ2-1	NA	ASSLWGQGSYNEQF
TRBV18	TRBJ2-2	NA	ASSSGQGGTGELF
TRBV2	TRBJ1-3	NA	ASSGQGAGNTIY
TRBV4-2	TRBJ2-2	NA	ASSPLGLAGGNTGELF
TRBV10-2	TRBJ2-1	NA	ASSESGTTIYSYNEQF
TRBV19	TRBJ2-3	NA	ASSIQGKRTDTQY
TRBV18	TRBJ1-1	NA	ASSPGQGTTEAF
TRBV27	TRBJ1-4	few	ASSFSQGTNEKLF
TRBV5-6	TRBJ1-1	few	ASSLNTEAF